The rows below give T cell receptor beta chains drawn from one sample of a study of beta chain features in type 1 diabetes. Libraries were prepared by immunoSEQ multiplex PCR; TCRdb keeps only in-frame clonotypes and omits some of them. Here the sample spans 310,000 or so clones, 6.5% to 10% being singletons. Sample: central memory CD4+ T cells from blood. These receptors were obtained from a woman between 18 and 29 years old in good health. The conserved cysteine and the conserved F or W are not part of the CDR3 here. Each record gives: CDR3 length, V gene, CDR3 protein.

16 | TRBV7-8 | ASSPSRIPRPNTGELF
12 | TRBV5-1 | ASSPEAHSGELF
11 | TRBV7-9 | ASSIRLAYEQF
11 | TRBV7-2 | ASSPRTTDTQY
13 | TRBV2 | ASSVQTLGTDTQY
12 | TRBV7-2 | ASSGTGYNQPQH
14 | TRBV5-1 | ASSQYQGSGANVLT
13 | TRBV4-3 | ASSQEGHPNEKLF
9 | TRBV18 | ASSQTDTQY
12 | TRBV6-1 | ASSEALRTVGYT
13 | TRBV2 | ASSELRTGGHEQY
13 | TRBV27 | ASSFGQTNTGELF
12 | TRBV4-2 | ASSQPDRSYGYT
16 | TRBV19 | ASSISAGGLVGANVLT
11 | TRBV7-9 | ASSFMLGETQY
12 | TRBV15 | ATRRDPGTDTQY
12 | TRBV27 | ASRSRGLAREQY
13 | TRBV7-2 | ASTGKVGRRNEQF
13 | TRBV2 | ASSPTSGGYNEQF
18 | TRBV11-2 | ASSLDRSGRSAARRYEQY
14 | TRBV10-2 | ASSVWHRSSYNEQF
13 | TRBV4-2 | ASSQDTPQWETQY
13 | TRBV28 | ASKRLDRGAYEQY
12 | TRBV11-2 | ASSLGGSQETQY
13 | TRBV11-3 | ASSQGLAGADTQY
13 | TRBV4-3 | ASSQDGGSKNIQY
12 | TRBV5-6 | ASSLTSTTGELF
11 | TRBV19 | ASRAGGNQPQH
12 | TRBV7-2 | ASSLAGFDQPQH
13 | TRBV7-2 | ASSLSWGAAAEAF
12 | TRBV15 | ATSTHGGQETQY
12 | TRBV6-5 | ASSYGTGIQPQH
9 | TRBV20-1 | SARPSYEQY
11 | TRBV28 | ASSLPQGYGYT
13 | TRBV4-2 | ASSQAGHRVNEQF
12 | TRBV19 | ASSLRQRYNEQF
13 | TRBV7-2 | ASSLGLGRNQPQH
12 | TRBV7-8 | ASSLGIRAHEQY
10 | TRBV5-1 | ASSRVYNEQF
12 | TRBV7-9 | ASSSTSIYNEQF
12 | TRBV6-1 | ASSMTGGNQPQH
12 | TRBV27 | ASSPNGDTYGYT
9 | TRBV28 | ASSWGYGYT
10 | TRBV7-3 | ASSLRGNEQF
14 | TRBV7-3 | ASSPNGLADTDTQY
14 | TRBV6-5 | ASSSRGVAGTDTQY
13 | TRBV18 | ASSPGLAGEETQY
13 | TRBV19 | ASSIGAGAFNEQF
10 | TRBV2 | ASSEGIYGYT
13 | TRBV18 | ASSQLAGASYEQY
12 | TRBV15 | ATSRDRVGNTIY
14 | TRBV6-6 | ASSSGQGATNEKLF
13 | TRBV19 | ASRELAGYNNEQF
19 | TRBV10-3 | AISVSPITRSPGTAPHEQY
10 | TRBV2 | ASGVRNEKLF
11 | TRBV4-3 | ASSQYPGETQY